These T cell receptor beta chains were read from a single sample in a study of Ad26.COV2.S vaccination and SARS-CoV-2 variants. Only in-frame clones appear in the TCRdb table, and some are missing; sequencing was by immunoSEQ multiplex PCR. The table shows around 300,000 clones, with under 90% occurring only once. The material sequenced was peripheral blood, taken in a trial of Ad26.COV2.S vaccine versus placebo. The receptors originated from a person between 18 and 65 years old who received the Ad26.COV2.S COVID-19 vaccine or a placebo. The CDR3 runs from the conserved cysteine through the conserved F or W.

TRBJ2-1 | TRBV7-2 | CASSPLAGLINNEQFF
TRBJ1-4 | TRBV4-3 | CASSRTTILEGPNEKLFF
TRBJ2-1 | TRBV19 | CASSFLVQGPHNEQFF
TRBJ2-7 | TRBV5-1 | CASSTRQGAFYEQYF
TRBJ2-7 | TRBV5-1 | CASSFRGTGNEQYF
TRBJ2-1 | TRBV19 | CASRQDTYNEQFF
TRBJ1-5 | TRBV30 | CAWSVGGLSQPQHF
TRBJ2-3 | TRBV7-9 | CASTPAAEATDTQYF
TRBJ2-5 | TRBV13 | CASSTLAFQETQYF
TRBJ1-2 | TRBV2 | CASSGGQNYGYTF
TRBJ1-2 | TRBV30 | CAWSEQGYGYTF
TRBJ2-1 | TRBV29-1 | CSALRGGGDNEQFF
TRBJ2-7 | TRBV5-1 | CASSFVQGVLYEQYF
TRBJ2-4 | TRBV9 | CASSGGENIQYF
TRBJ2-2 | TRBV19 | CASCVDTGELFF
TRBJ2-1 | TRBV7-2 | CASSLGDRAYNEQFF
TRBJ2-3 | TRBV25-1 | CASSSRDGGTDTQYF
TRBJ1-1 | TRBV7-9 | CATTDIQDEAFF
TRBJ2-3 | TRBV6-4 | CASSDSPAVSTDTQYF
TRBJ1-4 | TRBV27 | CASKADLNEKLFF
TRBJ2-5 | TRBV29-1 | CSAWDRASVETQYF
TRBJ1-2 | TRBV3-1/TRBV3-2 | CASSQFLDRGIYGYTF
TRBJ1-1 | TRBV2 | CASSDVDRGYWTEAFF
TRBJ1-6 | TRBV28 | CASSFFLRDRNSPLHF
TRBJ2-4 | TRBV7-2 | CASSWQPAPNIQYF
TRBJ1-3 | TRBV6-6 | CASTGTGNTIYF
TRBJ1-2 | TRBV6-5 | CATRGGRNYGYTF
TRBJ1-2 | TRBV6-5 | CASSYFTGYGYTF
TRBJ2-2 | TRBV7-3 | CASRDLVPGELFF
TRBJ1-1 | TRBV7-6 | CASSLERPNTEAFF
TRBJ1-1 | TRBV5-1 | CASSLEGSGSSTEAFF
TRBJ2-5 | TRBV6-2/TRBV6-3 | CASSPWTSGVDETQYF
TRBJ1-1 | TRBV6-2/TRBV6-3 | CASSYGFRGNTEAFF
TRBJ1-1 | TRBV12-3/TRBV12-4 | CASSLFRSEAFF
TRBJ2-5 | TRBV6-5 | CASSYITGGVETQYF
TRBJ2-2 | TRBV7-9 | CASSLEDRATGELFF
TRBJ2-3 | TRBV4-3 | CASSQEMAPLQYF
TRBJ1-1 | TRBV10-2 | CASSDGGRAEAFF
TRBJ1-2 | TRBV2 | CASSVNNYGYTF
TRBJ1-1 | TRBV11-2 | CASSLYSLDTEAFF